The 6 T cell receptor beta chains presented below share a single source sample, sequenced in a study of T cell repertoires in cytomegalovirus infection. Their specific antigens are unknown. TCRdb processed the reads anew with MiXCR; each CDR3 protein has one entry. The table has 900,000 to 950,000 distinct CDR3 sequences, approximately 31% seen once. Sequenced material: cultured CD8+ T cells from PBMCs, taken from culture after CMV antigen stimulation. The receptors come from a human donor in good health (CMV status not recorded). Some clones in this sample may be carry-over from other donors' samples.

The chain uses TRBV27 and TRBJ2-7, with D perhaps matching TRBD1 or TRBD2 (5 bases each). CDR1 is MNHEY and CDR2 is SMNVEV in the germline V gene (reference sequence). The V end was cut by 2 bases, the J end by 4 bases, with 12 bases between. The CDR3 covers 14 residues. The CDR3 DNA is TGTGCCAGCAGTTTAGGGGGATTCCAGTACGAGCAGTACTTC. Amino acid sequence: CASSLGGFQYEQYF.

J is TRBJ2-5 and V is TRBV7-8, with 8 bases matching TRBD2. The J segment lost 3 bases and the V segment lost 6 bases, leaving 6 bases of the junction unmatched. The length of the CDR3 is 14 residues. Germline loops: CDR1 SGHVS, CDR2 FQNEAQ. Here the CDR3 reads CASSYELAEETQYF. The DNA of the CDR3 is TGTGCCAGCAGTTACGAACTAGCGGAAGAGACCCAGTACTTC.

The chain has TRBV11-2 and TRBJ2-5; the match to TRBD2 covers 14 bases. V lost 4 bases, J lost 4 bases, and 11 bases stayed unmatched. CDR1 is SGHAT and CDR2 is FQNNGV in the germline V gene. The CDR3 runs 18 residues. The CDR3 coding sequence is TGTGCCAGCAGCTCTCGACTAGCGGGGGGGAAAGCGAGAGAGACCCAGTACTTC. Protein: CASSSRLAGGKARETQYF. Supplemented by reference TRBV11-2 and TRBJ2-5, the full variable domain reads EAGVAQSPRYKIIEKRQSVAFWCNPISGHATLYWYQQILGQGPKLLIQFQNNGVVDDSQLPKDRFSAERLKGVDSTLKIQPAKLEDSAVYLCASSSRLAGGKARETQYFGPGTRLLVL.

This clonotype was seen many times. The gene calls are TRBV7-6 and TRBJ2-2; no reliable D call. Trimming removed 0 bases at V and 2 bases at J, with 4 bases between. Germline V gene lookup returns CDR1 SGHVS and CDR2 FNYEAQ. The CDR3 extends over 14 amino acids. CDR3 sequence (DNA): TGTGCCAGCAGCTTAGCAGATAACACCGGGGAGCTGTTTTTT. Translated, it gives CASSLADNTGELFF.

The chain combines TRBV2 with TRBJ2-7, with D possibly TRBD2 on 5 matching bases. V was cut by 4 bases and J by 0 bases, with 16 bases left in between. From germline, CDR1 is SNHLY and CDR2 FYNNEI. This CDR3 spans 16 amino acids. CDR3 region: CASSGTVGVDSYEQYF. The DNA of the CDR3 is TGTGCCAGCAGTGGGACTGTCGGAGTCGACTCCTACGAGCAGTACTTC.

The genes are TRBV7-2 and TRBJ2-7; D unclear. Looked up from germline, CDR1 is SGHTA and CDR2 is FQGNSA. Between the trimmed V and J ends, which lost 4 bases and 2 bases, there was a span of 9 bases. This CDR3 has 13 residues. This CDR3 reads CASSSRDPYEQYV. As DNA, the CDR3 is TGTGCCAGCAGCTCCAGAGACCCCTACGAGCAGTACGTC.